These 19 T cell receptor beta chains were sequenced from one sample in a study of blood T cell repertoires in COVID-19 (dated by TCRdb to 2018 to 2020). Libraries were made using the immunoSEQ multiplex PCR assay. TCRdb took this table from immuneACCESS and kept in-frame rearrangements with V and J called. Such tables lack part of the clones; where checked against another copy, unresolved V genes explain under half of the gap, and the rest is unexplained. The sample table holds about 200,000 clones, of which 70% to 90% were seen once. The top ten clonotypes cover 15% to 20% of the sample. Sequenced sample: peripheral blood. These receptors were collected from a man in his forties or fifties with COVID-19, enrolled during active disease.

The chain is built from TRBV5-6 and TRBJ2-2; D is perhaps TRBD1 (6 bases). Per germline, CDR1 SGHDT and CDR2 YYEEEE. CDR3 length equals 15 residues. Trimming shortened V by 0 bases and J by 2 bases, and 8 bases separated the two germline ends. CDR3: CASSLGTENTGELFF. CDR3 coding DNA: TGTGCCAGCAGCTTGGGGACAGAAAACACCGGGGAGCTGTTTTTT.

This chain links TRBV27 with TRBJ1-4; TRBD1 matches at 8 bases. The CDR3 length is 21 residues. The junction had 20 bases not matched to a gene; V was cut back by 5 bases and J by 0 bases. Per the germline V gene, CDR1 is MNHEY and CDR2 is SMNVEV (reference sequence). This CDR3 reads CASSRFARTGWFGATNEKLFF. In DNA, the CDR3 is TGTGCCAGCAGTCGTTTCGCCCGGACAGGGTGGTTTGGGGCAACTAATGAAAAACTGTTTTTT.

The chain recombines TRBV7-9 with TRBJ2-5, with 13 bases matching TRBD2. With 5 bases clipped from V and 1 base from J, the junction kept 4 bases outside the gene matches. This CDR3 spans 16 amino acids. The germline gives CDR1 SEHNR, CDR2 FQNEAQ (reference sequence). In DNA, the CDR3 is TGTGCCAGCAGCAAAGGGACTAGCGGGACCCAAGAGACCCAGTACTTC. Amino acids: CASSKGTSGTQETQYF.

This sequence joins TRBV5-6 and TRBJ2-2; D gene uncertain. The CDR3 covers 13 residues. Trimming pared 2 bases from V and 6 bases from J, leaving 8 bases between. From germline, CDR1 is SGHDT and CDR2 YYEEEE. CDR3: CASSFGPAGELFF. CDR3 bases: TGTGCCAGCAGCTTTGGGCCCGCCGGGGAGCTGTTTTTT.

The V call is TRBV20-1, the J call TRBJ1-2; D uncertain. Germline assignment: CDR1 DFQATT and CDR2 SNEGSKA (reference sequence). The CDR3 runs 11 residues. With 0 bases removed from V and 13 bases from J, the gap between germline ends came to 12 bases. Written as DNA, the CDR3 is TGCAGTGCTAGAGATGCCGCGGGGTGCACCTTC. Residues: CSARDAAGCTF.

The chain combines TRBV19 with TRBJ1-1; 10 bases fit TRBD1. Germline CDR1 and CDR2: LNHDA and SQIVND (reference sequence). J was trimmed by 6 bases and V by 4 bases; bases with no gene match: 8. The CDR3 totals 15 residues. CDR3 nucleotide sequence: TGTGCCAGTAGTACCGACGGGACAGGGGCCGCTGAAGCTTTCTTT. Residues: CASSTDGTGAAEAFF.

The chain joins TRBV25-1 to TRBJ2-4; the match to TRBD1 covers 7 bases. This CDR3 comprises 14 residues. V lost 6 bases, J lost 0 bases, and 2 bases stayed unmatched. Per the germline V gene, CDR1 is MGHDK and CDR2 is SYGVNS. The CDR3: CASRGQLAKNIQYF. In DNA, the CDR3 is TGTGCCAGCAGGGGACAGCTAGCCAAAAACATTCAGTACTTC.

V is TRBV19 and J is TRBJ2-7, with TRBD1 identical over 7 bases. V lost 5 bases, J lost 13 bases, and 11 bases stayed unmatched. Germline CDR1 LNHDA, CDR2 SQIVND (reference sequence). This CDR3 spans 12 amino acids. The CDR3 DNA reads TGTGCCAGTAGTTCAAAACCGGGACAGCCTTACTTC. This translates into CASSSKPGQPYF.

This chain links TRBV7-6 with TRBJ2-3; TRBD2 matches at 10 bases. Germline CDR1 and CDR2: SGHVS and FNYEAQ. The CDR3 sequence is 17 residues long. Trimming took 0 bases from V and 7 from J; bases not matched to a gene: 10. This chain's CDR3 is CASSLAASGGVGNTQYF. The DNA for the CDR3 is TGTGCCAGCAGCTTAGCTGCCAGCGGGGGGGTGGGAAATACGCAGTATTTT.

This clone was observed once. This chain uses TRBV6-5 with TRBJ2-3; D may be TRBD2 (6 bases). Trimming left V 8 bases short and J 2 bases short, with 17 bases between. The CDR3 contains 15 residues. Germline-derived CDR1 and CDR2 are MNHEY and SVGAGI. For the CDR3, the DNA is TGTGCCAGCGGCGTCCTGGCGGGAAACACAGATACGCAGTATTTT. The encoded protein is CASGVLAGNTDTQYF.

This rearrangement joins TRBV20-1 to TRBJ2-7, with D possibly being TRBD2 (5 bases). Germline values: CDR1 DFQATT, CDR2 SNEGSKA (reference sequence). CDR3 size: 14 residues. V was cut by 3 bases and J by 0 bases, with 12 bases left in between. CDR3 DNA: TGCAGTGCTAGTACTAGTCAGACCTCCTACGAGCAGTACTTC. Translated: CSASTSQTSYEQYF.

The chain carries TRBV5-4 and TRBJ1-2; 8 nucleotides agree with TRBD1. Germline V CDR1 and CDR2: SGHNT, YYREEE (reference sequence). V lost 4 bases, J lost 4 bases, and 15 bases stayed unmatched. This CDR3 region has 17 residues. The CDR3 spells CASSPRTTGGVGYGYTF. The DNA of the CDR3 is TGTGCCAGCAGCCCCCGGACCACAGGGGGTGTTGGCTATGGCTACACCTTC. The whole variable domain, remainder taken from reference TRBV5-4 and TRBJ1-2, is ETGVTQSPTHLIKTRGQQVTLRCSSQSGHNTVSWYQQALGQGPQFIFQYYREEENGRGNFPPRFSGLQFPNYSSELNVNALELDDSALYLCASSPRTTGGVGYGYTFGSGTRLTVV.

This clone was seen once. CDR3 in amino acids: CASSTRVIQYF. As DNA, the CDR3 is TGTGCCAGTAGTACCCGGGTCATACAGTACTTC. The chain has TRBV19 and TRBJ2-4; no clear D. The CDR3 spans 11 residues. Trimming removed 4 bases from V and 13 bases from J, with 11 bases in between. Germline V CDR1 and CDR2: LNHDA, SQIVND (reference sequence).

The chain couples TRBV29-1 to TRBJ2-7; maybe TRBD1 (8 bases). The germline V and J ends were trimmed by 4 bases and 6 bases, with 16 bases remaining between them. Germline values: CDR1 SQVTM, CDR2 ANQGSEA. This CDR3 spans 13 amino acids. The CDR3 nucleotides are TGCAGCGTTGGTAACAGGGGGGGAGGCGAGCAGTACTTC. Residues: CSVGNRGGGEQYF.

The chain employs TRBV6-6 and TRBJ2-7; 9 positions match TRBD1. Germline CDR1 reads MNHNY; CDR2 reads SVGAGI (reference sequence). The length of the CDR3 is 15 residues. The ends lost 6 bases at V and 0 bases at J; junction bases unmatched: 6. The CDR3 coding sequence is TGTGCCAGCAGAGCCGGGACAGGGAGCTCCTACGAGCAGTACTTC. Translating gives CASRAGTGSSYEQYF.

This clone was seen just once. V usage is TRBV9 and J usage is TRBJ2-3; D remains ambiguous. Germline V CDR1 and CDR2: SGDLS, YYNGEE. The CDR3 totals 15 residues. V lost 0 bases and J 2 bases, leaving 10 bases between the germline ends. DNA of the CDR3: TGTGCCAGCAGCGTAGTTGGAGCGACCACAGATACGCAGTATTTT. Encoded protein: CASSVVGATTDTQYF.

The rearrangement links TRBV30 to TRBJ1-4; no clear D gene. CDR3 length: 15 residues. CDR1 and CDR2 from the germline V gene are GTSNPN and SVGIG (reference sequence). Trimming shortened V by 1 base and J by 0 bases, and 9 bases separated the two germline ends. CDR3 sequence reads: CAWSAHLATNEKLFF. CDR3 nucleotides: TGTGCCTGGAGTGCCCACCTAGCAACTAATGAAAAACTGTTTTTT.

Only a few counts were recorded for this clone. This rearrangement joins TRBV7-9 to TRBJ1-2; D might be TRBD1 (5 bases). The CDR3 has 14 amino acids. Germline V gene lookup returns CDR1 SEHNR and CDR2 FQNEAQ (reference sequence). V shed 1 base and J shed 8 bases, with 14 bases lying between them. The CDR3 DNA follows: TGTGCCAGCAGCTTAGGATGGGGCAGCATCGGCTACACCTTC. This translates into CASSLGWGSIGYTF.

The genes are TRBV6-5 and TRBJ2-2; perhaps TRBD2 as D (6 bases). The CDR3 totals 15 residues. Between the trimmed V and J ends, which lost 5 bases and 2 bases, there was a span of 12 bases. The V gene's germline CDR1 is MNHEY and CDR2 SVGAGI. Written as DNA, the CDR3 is TGTGCCAGCAGTCGGCGGGGCCAAAACACCGGGGAGCTGTTTTTT. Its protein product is CASSRRGQNTGELFF.